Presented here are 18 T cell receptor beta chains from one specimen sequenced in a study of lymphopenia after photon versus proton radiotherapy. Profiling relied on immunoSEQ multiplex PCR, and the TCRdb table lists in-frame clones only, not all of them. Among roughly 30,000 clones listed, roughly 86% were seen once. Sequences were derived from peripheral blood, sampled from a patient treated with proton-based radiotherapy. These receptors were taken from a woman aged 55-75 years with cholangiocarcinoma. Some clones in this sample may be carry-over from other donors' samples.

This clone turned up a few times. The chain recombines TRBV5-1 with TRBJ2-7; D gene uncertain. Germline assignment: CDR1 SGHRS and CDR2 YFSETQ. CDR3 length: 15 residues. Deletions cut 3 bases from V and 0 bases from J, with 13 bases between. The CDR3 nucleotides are TGCGCCAGCAGCTCCCCAGACCGCCTCTCCTACGAGCAGTACTTC. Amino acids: CASSSPDRLSYEQYF. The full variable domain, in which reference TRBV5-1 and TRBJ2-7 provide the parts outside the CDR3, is KAGVTQTPRYLIKTRGQQVTLSCSPISGHRSVSWYQQTPGQGLQFLFEYFSETQRNKGNFPGRFSGRQFSNSRSEMNVSTLELGDSALYLCASSSPDRLSYEQYFGPGTRLTVT.

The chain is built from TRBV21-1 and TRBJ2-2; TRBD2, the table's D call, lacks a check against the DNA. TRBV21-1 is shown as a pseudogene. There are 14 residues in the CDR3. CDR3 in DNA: TGTGCCAACGGACTAGCGGGGCACACCGGGGAGCTGTTTTTT. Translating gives CANGLAGHTGELFF.

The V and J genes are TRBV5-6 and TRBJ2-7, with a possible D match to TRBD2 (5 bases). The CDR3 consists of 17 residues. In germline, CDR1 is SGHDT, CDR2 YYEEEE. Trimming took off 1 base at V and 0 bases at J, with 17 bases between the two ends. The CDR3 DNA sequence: TGTGCCAGCAGCTTGACCGGCGGACTGAGACTCTCCTACGAGCAGTACTTC. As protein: CASSLTGGLRLSYEQYF.

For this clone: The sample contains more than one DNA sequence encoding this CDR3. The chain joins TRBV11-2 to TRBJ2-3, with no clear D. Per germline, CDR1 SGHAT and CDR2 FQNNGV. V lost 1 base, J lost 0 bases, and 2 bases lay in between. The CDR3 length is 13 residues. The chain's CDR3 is CASSLGSTDTQYF. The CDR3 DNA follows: TGTGCCAGCAGCTTAGGTAGCACAGATACGCAGTATTTT.

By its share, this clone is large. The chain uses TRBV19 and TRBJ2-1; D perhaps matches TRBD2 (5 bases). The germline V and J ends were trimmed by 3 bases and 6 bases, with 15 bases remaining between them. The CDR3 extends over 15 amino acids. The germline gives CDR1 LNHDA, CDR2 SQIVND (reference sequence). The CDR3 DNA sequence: TGTGCCAGTAGTATTGGGCCCCTGGAGGTCAATGAGCAGTTCTTC. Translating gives CASSIGPLEVNEQFF.

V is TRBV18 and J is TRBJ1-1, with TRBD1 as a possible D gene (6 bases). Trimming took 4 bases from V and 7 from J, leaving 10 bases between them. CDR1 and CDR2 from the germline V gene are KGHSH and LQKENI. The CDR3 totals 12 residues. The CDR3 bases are TGTGCCAGCTCACAGGGGACAAGTGAAGCTTTCTTT. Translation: CASSQGTSEAFF.

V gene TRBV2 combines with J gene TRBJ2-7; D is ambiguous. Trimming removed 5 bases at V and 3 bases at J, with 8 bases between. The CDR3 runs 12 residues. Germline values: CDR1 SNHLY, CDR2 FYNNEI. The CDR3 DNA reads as TGTGCCAGCAGTTTAAACAACTACGAGCAGTACTTC. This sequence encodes CASSLNNYEQYF.

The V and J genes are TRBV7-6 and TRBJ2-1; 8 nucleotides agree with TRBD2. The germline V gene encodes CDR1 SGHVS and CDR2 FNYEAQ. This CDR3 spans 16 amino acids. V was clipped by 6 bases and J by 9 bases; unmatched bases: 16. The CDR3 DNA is TGTGCCAGCAGTGAATCCCCAAGCGGGGCGGGGGGTGAGCAGTTCTTC. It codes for CASSESPSGAGGEQFF.

This chain's CDR3 is CASSQQGSYNSPLHF. CDR3 nucleotide sequence: TGTGCCAGCAGCCAACAAGGTTCCTATAATTCACCCCTCCACTTT. The chain joins TRBV14 to TRBJ1-6; no definite D call. CDR3 size: 15 residues. V dropped 2 bases and J dropped 1 base, with 6 bases sitting between them. The V gene's germline CDR1 is SGHDN and CDR2 FVKESK.

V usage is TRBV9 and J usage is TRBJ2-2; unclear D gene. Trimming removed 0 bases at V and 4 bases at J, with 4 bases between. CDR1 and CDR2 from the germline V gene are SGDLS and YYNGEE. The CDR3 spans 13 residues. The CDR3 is CASSVEPTGELFF. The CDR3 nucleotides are TGTGCCAGCAGCGTAGAGCCCACCGGGGAGCTGTTTTTT.

CDR3 in amino acids: CSAGAARQYF. The CDR3, as DNA: TGCAGTGCTGGGGCCGCACGACAGTATTTT. This chain links TRBV20-1 with TRBJ2-3; D may be TRBD1 (5 bases). There are 10 residues in the CDR3. Germline V CDR1 and CDR2: DFQATT, SNEGSKA (reference sequence). V lost 5 bases, J lost 12 bases, and 12 bases lay in between.

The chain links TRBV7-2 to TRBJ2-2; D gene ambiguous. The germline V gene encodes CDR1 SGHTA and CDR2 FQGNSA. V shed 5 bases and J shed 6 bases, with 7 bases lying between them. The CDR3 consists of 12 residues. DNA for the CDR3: TGTGCCAGCAGCAGTTATGCCGGGGAGCTGTTTTTT. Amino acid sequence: CASSSYAGELFF.

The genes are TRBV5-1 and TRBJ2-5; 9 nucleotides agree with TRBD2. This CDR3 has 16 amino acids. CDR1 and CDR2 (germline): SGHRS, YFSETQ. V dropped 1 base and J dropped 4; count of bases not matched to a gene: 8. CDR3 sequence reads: CASSLSLAGRGETQYF. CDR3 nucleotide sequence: TGCGCCAGCAGCTTGTCGCTAGCGGGACGGGGAGAGACCCAGTACTTC.

Here the CDR3 reads CASSLGGGPGQGRYEQYF. DNA for the CDR3: TGTGCCAGCAGCTTGGGAGGGGGGCCGGGACAGGGGAGATACGAGCAGTACTTC. The V and J genes are TRBV5-4 and TRBJ2-7; TRBD1 aligns across 10 bases. This CDR3 comprises 18 residues. J lost 4 bases, V lost 0 bases, and 13 bases had no gene match. The germline V gene encodes CDR1 SGHNT and CDR2 YYREEE (reference sequence).

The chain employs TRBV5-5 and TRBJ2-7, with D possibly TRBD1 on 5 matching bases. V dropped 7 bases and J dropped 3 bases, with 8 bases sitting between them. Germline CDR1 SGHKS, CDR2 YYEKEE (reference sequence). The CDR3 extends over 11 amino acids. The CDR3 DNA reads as TGTGCCAGCGCAGGGTTCTACGAGCAGTACTTC. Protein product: CASAGFYEQYF. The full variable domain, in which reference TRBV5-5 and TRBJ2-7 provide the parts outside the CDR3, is DAGVTQSPTHLIKTRGQQVTLRCSPISGHKSVSWYQQVLGQGPQFIFQYYEKEERGRGNFPDRFSARQFPNYSSELNVNALLLGDSALYLCASAGFYEQYFGPGTRLTVT.

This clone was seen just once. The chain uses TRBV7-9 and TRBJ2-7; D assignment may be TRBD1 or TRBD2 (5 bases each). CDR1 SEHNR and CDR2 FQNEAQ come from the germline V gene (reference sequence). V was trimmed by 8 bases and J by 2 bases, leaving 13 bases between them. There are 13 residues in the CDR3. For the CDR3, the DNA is TGTGCCAGCCGGGGCAGAGACCCCTACGAGCAGTACTTC. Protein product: CASRGRDPYEQYF.

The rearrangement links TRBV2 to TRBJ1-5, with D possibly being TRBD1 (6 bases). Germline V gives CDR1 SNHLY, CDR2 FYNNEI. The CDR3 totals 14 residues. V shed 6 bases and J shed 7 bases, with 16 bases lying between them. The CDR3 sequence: CASSPGGRGQPQHF. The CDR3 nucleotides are TGTGCCAGCAGCCCCGGGGGGCGCGGACAGCCCCAGCATTTT.

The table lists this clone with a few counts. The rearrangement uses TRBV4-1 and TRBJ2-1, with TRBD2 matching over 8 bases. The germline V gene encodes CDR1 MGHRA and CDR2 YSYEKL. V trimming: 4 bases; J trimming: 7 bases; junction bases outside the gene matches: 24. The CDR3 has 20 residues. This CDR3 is CASSLKPVGSGSFDVNEQFF. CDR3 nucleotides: TGCGCCAGCAGCCTCAAGCCCGTGGGGAGCGGGAGTTTTGATGTTAATGAGCAGTTCTTC.